The clone carrying this TCR beta chain was picked up a small number of times. None of the donors, who were healthy HIV-negative adults, had recently had acute infections or vaccinations. Looked up from germline, CDR1 is SGHRS and CDR2 is YFSETQ. V was cut by 6 bases and J by 0 bases, with 17 bases left in between. The CDR3 runs 16 residues. This sample was included in a study of shared clonotypes between healthy human individuals. Once extracted for a subset, genomic DNA was divided evenly among several immunoSEQ plates. Libraries were prepared by immunoSEQ multiplex PCR; TCRdb keeps only in-frame clonotypes and omits some of them. The table lists 520,000 or so clones, roughly 78% of them singletons.

V is TRBV5-1 and J is TRBJ2-3; a weak D match, TRBD2 (7 bases). Specimen: PBMCs. This TCR was recovered from a woman in her 40s in good health. Some clones in this sample may be carry-over from other donors' samples. The CDR3 spells CASNPGGGLSTDTQYF. The CDR3 nucleotides are TGCGCCAGCAACCCCGGCGGGGGCCTAAGCACAGATACGCAGTATTTT. The entire variable domain, with the rest obtained from reference TRBV5-1 and TRBJ2-3, is as follows: KAGVTQTPRYLIKTRGQQVTLSCSPISGHRSVSWYQQTPGQGLQFLFEYFSETQRNKGNFPGRFSGRQFSNSRSEMNVSTLELGDSALYLCASNPGGGLSTDTQYFGPGTRLTVL.